These T cell receptor beta chains were read from a single sample in a study of shared clonotypes between healthy human individuals. The data were produced by immunoSEQ multiplex PCR, yet TCRdb's version contains in-frame clones alone and is incomplete. The sample contains some 650,000 clones, around 97% of which appear only once. The sequencing sample was made of naive CD4+ T cells sorted from blood. The source is a woman under 40 in good health. The CDR3 runs from the conserved cysteine through the conserved F or W. D genes are given only for firm matches. Some rows mark clone size as missing; the rest say once, few, many or name a class of expanded clone.

CDR3 DNA: TGTGCCACCAGCAGATCAGCGGAAAACACCGGGGAGCTGTTTTTT
CDR3 protein: CATSRSAENTGELFF
clone size: .
V gene: TRBV15
J gene: TRBJ2-2
D gene: .

CDR3 DNA: TGTGCCAGCAGTTATGTCCGAGAAGGGGAGCAGTACTTC
CDR3 protein: CASSYVREGEQYF
clone size: .
V gene: TRBV6-5
J gene: TRBJ2-7
D gene: .

CDR3 DNA: TGTGCCAGCTCATCGAATTACGAGCAGTACTTC
CDR3 protein: CASSSNYEQYF
clone size: once
V gene: TRBV18
J gene: TRBJ2-7
D gene: .

CDR3 DNA: TGCGCCAGCAGCTTGGTAGGGAAGAATGAGCAGTTCTTC
CDR3 protein: CASSLVGKNEQFF
clone size: .
V gene: TRBV5-1
J gene: TRBJ2-1
D gene: .

CDR3 DNA: TGTGCCAGCTCACCGGCAGGGGGGAACACCGGGGAGCTGTTTTTT
CDR3 protein: CASSPAGGNTGELFF
clone size: .
V gene: TRBV18
J gene: TRBJ2-2
D gene: TRBD1

CDR3 DNA: TGTGCCAGCAGTTTTGTATCACGGACCTCAGTAGGCGGCTACACCTTC
CDR3 protein: CASSFVSRTSVGGYTF
clone size: .
V gene: TRBV28
J gene: TRBJ1-2
D gene: .

CDR3 DNA: TGCAGCGTTGAGACAGGGGTGAACACTGAAGCTTTCTTT
CDR3 protein: CSVETGVNTEAFF
clone size: .
V gene: TRBV29-1
J gene: TRBJ1-1
D gene: TRBD1

CDR3 DNA: TGTGCCAGCAGCTTCGGGACTAGCGGGACCTACGAGCAGTACTTC
CDR3 protein: CASSFGTSGTYEQYF
clone size: .
V gene: TRBV11-2
J gene: TRBJ2-7
D gene: TRBD2

CDR3 DNA: TGTGCCAGCAGCTTAGTGAGGGGCGAGCAGTACTTC
CDR3 protein: CASSLVRGEQYF
clone size: .
V gene: TRBV7-9
J gene: TRBJ2-7
D gene: .

CDR3 DNA: TGTGCCAGCAGTTTAGGGCTAGCGGGAGTAGAGACCCAGTACTTC
CDR3 protein: CASSLGLAGVETQYF
clone size: .
V gene: TRBV28
J gene: TRBJ2-5
D gene: TRBD2

CDR3 DNA: TGCGCCAGCAGCTTAACAGGGACAACTAATGAAAAACTGTTTTTT
CDR3 protein: CASSLTGTTNEKLFF
clone size: .
V gene: TRBV5-1
J gene: TRBJ1-4
D gene: .

CDR3 DNA: TGCAGTGCCGCAGCCCACGAGCAGTACTTC
CDR3 protein: CSAAAHEQYF
clone size: once
V gene: TRBV20-1
J gene: TRBJ2-7
D gene: .

CDR3 DNA: TGTGCCAGCAGCTTAAGCGGCAGCATGATGGTCTACAATGAGCAGTTCTTC
CDR3 protein: CASSLSGSMMVYNEQFF
clone size: .
V gene: TRBV7-9
J gene: TRBJ2-1
D gene: .

CDR3 DNA: TGTGCCAGCGCTACCGGGGGGACTAGCGGTACCGGGGAGCTGTTTTTT
CDR3 protein: CASATGGTSGTGELFF
clone size: .
V gene: TRBV7-3
J gene: TRBJ2-2
D gene: TRBD2

CDR3 DNA: TGTGCCAGTAGCTCAGGGACTAGCGGGAGCTCCTACAATGAGCAGTTCTTC
CDR3 protein: CASSSGTSGSSYNEQFF
clone size: .
V gene: TRBV19
J gene: TRBJ2-1
D gene: TRBD2

CDR3 DNA: TGCAGCGTTGGGGGTGGGAGAGAACCTTATGGCTACACCTTC
CDR3 protein: CSVGGGREPYGYTF
clone size: .
V gene: TRBV29-1
J gene: TRBJ1-2
D gene: .

CDR3 DNA: TGTGCCAGCAGTGACGCGCTCTCCTACGAGCAGTACTTC
CDR3 protein: CASSDALSYEQYF
clone size: .
V gene: TRBV2
J gene: TRBJ2-7
D gene: .

CDR3 DNA: TGCGCCAGCAGCCCGGGCCACTCCTACGAGCAGTACTTC
CDR3 protein: CASSPGHSYEQYF
clone size: .
V gene: TRBV10-1
J gene: TRBJ2-7
D gene: .

CDR3 DNA: TGTGCCAGTACCACCAGGGGTAGCTCCTACAATGAGCAGTTCTTC
CDR3 protein: CASTTRGSSYNEQFF
clone size: .
V gene: TRBV19
J gene: TRBJ2-1
D gene: .

CDR3 DNA: TGTGCCATCAGTGACCCGGGCCACCGCTACGAGCAGTACTTC
CDR3 protein: CAISDPGHRYEQYF
clone size: few
V gene: TRBV10-3
J gene: TRBJ2-7
D gene: .

CDR3 DNA: TGTGCCAGCAGTTTGGGTATCGGGGGGAATCAGCCCCAGCATTTT
CDR3 protein: CASSLGIGGNQPQHF
clone size: .
V gene: TRBV28
J gene: TRBJ1-5
D gene: .

CDR3 DNA: TGTGCCAGCAGTGAATTATTAGCGGCACAAGAGACCCAGTACTTC
CDR3 protein: CASSELLAAQETQYF
clone size: .
V gene: TRBV2
J gene: TRBJ2-5
D gene: .

CDR3 DNA: TGCGCCAGCCGGGCCCCCGGAGGCGAGGAGCAGTTCTTC
CDR3 protein: CASRAPGGEEQFF
clone size: .
V gene: TRBV5-1
J gene: TRBJ2-1
D gene: .

CDR3 DNA: TGTGCCAGCAGGGCCTGGGGCTTAGCGGGGAATAGCACAGATACGCAGTATTTT
CDR3 protein: CASRAWGLAGNSTDTQYF
clone size: .
V gene: TRBV28
J gene: TRBJ2-3
D gene: TRBD2

CDR3 DNA: TGTGCCAGCAGTTTATCAAGGGGTACCTACGAGCAGTACTTC
CDR3 protein: CASSLSRGTYEQYF
clone size: .
V gene: TRBV27
J gene: TRBJ2-7
D gene: .

CDR3 DNA: TGTGCCAGCAGTCCGCTCTACGAGCAGTACTTC
CDR3 protein: CASSPLYEQYF
clone size: .
V gene: TRBV2
J gene: TRBJ2-7
D gene: .

CDR3 DNA: TGCAGCGTTGAAGCGGGGGGGCTCTACGAGCAGTACTTC
CDR3 protein: CSVEAGGLYEQYF
clone size: .
V gene: TRBV29-1
J gene: TRBJ2-7
D gene: TRBD2